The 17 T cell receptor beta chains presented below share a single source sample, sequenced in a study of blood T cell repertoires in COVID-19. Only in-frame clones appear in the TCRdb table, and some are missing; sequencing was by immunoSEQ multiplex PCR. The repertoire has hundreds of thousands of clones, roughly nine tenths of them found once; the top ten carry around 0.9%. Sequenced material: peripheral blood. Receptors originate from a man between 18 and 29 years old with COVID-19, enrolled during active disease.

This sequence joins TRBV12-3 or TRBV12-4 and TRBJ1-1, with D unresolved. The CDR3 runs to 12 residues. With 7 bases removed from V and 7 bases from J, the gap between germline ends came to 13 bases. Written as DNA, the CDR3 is TGTGCCAGCACCCCAGCCGGGGATGAAGCTTTCTTT. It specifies CASTPAGDEAFF.

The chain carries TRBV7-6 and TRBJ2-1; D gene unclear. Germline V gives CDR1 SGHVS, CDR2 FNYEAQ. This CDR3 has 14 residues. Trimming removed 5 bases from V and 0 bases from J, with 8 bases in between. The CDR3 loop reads CASSPVVSYNEQFF. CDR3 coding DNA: TGTGCCAGCAGCCCAGTGGTCTCCTACAATGAGCAGTTCTTC.

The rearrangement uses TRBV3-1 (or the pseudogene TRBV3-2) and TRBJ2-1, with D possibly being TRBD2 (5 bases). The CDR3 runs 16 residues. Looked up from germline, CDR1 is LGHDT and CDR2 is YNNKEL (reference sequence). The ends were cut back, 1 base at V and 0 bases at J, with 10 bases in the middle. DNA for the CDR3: TGTGCCAGCAGCCAAGGGAGGCTAAGCTCCTACAATGAGCAGTTCTTC. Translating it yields CASSQGRLSSYNEQFF.

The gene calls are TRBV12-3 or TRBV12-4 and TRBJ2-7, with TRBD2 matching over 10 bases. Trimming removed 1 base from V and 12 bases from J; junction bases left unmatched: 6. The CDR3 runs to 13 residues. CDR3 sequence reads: CASSLGAGLAVYF. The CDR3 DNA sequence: TGTGCCAGCAGTTTAGGAGCAGGACTAGCGGTGTACTTC.

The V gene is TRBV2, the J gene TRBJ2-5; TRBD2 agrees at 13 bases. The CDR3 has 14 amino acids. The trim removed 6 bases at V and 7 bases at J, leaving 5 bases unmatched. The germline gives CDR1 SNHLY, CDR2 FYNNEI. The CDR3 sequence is CASRLAGGPGTQYF. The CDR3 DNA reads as TGTGCCAGCAGACTAGCGGGGGGGCCCGGGACCCAGTACTTC.

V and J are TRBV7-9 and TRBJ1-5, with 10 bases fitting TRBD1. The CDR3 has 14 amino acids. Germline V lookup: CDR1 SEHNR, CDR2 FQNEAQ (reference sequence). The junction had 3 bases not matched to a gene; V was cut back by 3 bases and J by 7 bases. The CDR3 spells CASSLDRGEQPQHF. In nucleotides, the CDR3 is TGTGCCAGCAGCTTGGACAGGGGGGAGCAGCCCCAGCATTTT.

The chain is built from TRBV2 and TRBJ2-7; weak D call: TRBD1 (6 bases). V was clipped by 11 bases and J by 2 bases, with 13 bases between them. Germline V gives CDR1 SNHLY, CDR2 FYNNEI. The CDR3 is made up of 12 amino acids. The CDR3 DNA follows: TGTGCCGGCCAGGGGACGGCCTACGAGCAGTACTTC. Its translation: CAGQGTAYEQYF.

The CDR3 region has the DNA TGTGCCAGCAGCTCCGTTCTAGCGGGAGGGCAAGAGACCCAGTACTTC. This translates into CASSSVLAGGQETQYF. V usage is TRBV7-6 and J usage is TRBJ2-5, with 12 bases matching TRBD2. The CDR3 consists of 16 residues. The V gene's germline CDR1 is SGHVS and CDR2 FNYEAQ. V lost 4 bases to trimming and J lost 2 bases; unmatched junction nucleotides: 5.

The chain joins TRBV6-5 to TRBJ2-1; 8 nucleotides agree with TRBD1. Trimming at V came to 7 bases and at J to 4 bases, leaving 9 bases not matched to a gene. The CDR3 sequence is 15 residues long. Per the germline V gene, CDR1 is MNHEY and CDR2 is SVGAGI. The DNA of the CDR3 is TGTGCCAGCACCCTTTGGCAGGGGGCATACAATGAGCAGTTCTTC. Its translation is CASTLWQGAYNEQFF.

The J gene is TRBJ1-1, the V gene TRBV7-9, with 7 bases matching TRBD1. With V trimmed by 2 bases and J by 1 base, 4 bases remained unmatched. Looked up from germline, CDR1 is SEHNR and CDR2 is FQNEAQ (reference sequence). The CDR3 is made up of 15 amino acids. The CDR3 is CASSLTGTENTEAFF. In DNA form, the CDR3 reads TGTGCCAGCAGCTTAACCGGGACAGAGAACACTGAAGCTTTCTTT.

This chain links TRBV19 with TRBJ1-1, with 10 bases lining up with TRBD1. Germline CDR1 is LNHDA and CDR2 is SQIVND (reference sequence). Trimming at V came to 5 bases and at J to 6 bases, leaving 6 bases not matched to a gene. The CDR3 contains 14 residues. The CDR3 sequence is CASSFRQGAAEAFF. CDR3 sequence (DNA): TGTGCCAGTAGTTTCCGACAGGGGGCTGCTGAAGCTTTCTTT.

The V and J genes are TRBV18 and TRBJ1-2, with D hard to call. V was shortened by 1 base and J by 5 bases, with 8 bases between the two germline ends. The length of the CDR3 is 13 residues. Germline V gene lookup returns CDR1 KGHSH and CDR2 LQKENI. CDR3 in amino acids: CASSPQGEYGYTF. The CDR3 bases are TGTGCCAGCTCACCACAGGGAGAGTATGGCTACACCTTC.

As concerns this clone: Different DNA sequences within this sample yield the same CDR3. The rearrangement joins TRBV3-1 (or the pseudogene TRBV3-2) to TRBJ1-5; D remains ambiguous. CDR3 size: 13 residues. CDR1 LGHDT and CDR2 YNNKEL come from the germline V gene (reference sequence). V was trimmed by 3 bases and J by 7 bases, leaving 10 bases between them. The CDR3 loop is CASSQEGGQPQHF. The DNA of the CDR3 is TGTGCCAGCAGCCAGGAGGGTGGGCAGCCCCAGCATTTT.

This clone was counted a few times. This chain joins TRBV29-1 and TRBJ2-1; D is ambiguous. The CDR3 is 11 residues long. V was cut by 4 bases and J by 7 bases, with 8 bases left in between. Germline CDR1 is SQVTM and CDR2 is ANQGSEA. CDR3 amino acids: CSVVLVNEQFF. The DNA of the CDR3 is TGCAGCGTTGTTCTAGTGAATGAGCAGTTCTTC.

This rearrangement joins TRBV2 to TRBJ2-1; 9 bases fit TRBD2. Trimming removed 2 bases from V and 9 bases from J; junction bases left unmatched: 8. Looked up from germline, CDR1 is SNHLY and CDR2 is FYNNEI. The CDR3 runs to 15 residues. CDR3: CASSEWAGGLGEQFF. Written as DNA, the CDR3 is TGTGCCAGCAGTGAATGGGCGGGGGGGCTCGGTGAGCAGTTCTTC.

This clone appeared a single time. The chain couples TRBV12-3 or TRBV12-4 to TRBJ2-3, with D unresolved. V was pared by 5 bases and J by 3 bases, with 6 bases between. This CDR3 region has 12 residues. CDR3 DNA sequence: TGTGCCAGCAGTCCCCGGACAGATACGCAGTATTTT. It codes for CASSPRTDTQYF.

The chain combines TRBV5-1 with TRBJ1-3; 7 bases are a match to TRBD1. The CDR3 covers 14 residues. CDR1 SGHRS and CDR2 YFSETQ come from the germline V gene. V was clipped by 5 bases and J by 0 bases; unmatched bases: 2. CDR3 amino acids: CASRGQNSGNTIYF. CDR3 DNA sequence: TGCGCCAGCAGGGGACAGAACTCTGGAAACACCATATATTTT.